This T cell receptor (beta chain) appears in the sequencing data of a study of T cell repertoires in cytomegalovirus infection. This clonotype was seen more than once but under ten times. Its cognate antigen is unknown. A single record per CDR3 protein comes from TCRdb applying MiXCR to the reads. The table lists roughly 230,000 distinct CDR3 sequences, roughly 23% of them singletons. V lost 0 bases, J lost 2 bases, and 12 bases stayed unmatched. Per the germline V gene, CDR1 is SGHAT and CDR2 is FQDESV (reference sequence). The CDR3 runs 19 residues. Study findings and constraints: Of the TCR beta families, the public ones yielded a cumulative frequency that identified carriers of CMV plus the relevant HLA.

The sequence was collected from a human donor in good health (CMV status not recorded). Some clones in this sample may be carry-over from other donors' samples. The J gene is TRBJ2-3, the V gene TRBV11-1; 9 nucleotides align to TRBD2. The source material was CD8+ T cells from PBMCs. CDR3 protein: CASSLALRASGDLTDTQYF. The DNA for the CDR3 is TGTGCCAGCAGCTTAGCGCTCCGGGCTAGCGGGGATCTCACAGATACGCAGTATTTT. Full variable domain (rest looked up from reference TRBV11-1 and TRBJ2-3): EAEVAQSPRYKITEKSQAVAFWCDPISGHATLYWYRQILGQGPELLVQFQDESVVDDSQLPKDRFSAERLKGVDSTLKIQPAELGDSAMYLCASSLALRASGDLTDTQYFGPGTRLTVL.